What follows describes a single T cell receptor beta chain. Patients at the Seattle site were enrolled during active infection and followed longitudinally. This table comes from immunoSEQ multiplex PCR, and its TCRdb copy is limited to in-frame clones, with some not included. The data contain some 500,000 clones, approximately 88% of them seen just once; the ten biggest clones take up roughly 8.3%. This sample is drawn from a study of blood T cell repertoires in COVID-19. Overall study: Sample material is recorded as cDNA or gDNA derived from T cells, B-cell-depleted T cells, or PBMCs.

Sequencing used peripheral blood. The clonotype was recovered from a woman aged 45-59 years with COVID-19, enrolled during active disease.

CDR3 DNA: TGTGCCAGCAGCTCCTGGACAGATTCCTACGAGCAGTACTTC. Translation gives CASSSWTDSYEQYF. V usage is TRBV5-5 and J usage is TRBJ2-7, with TRBD1 as a possible D gene (6 bases). Between the trimmed V and J ends, which lost 3 bases and 1 base, there was a span of 11 bases. The V gene's germline CDR1 is SGHKS and CDR2 YYEKEE (reference sequence). This CDR3 has 14 amino acids.